This is a list of T cell receptor beta chains from one sample in a study of cytomegalovirus exposure and HLA in healthy donors. Repertoires were generated with immunoSEQ multiplex PCR, while TCRdb's copy carries only in-frame clones and drops some. The data show about 82,000 clones, around 82% seen once. The sequencing input was PBMCs. The origin of the receptors is a man between 50 and 59 years old in good health and CMV-seronegative. CDR3s include the opening cysteine and the closing phenylalanine or tryptophan. A D gene is named only where the DNA matches it firmly. Only part of the rows carry a size: once, few, many, or a class if the clone is expanded.

J gene	V gene	D gene	clone size	CDR3 DNA	CDR3 protein
TRBJ2-3	TRBV6-6	NA	NA	TGTGCCAGCAGCTGGACTATTGATACGCAGTATTTT	CASSWTIDTQYF
TRBJ1-4	TRBV5-4	NA	NA	TGTGCCAGCAGCTTGGTTCTTGGGGCAGCCTCGTTTCGGACTAATGAAAAACTGTTTTTT	CASSLVLGAASFRTNEKLFF
TRBJ1-2	TRBV7-2	TRBD1	NA	TGTGCCAGCAGCTTCCGGGACAGGGCTAACTATGGCTACACCTTC	CASSFRDRANYGYTF
TRBJ2-7	TRBV28	NA	NA	TGTGCCAGCACCCGACAGAAAAGCTCCTACGAGCAGTACTTC	CASTRQKSSYEQYF
TRBJ1-6	TRBV6-5	TRBD1	few	TGTGCCAGCAGTCCGCGACAGGGGTATTCACCCCTCCACTTT	CASSPRQGYSPLHF
TRBJ2-5	TRBV18	TRBD2	few	TGTGCCAGCTCACCAAGTCCTGGCGGGGGGGCCTTGCAACGGCAAGAGACCCAGTACTTC	CASSPSPGGGALQRQETQYF
TRBJ1-2	TRBV7-9	TRBD1	NA	TGTGCCAGCAGCTCCACAGGGGTGCTATCTGGCTACACCTTC	CASSSTGVLSGYTF
TRBJ1-6	TRBV6-5	TRBD1	NA	TGTGCCAGCAGTACGCAGACAGGGGGATCCCCCCTCCACTTT	CASSTQTGGSPLHF
TRBJ1-4	TRBV2	TRBD1	few	TGTGCCACACAAAGAGGTACAGGGACAGAGAATGAAAAACTGTTTTTT	CATQRGTGTENEKLFF
TRBJ2-5	TRBV7-7	NA	few	TGTGCTAGCAGTAAGAAGCGGGCCCAGTACTTC	CASSKKRAQYF
TRBJ1-5	TRBV2	TRBD1	NA	TGTGCCAGCAGTGAATCAGGACAGGGCAGTGTTCAGCCCCAGCATTTT	CASSESGQGSVQPQHF
TRBJ2-7	TRBV5-1	NA	NA	TGCGCCAGCAGCTTGGTGGGCTCTAACGAGCAGTACTTC	CASSLVGSNEQYF
TRBJ2-7	TRBV5-1	NA	NA	TGCGCCAGCAGCTATGGACTTCTTTTGTGGGAGCAGTACTTC	CASSYGLLLWEQYF
TRBJ1-2	TRBV6-5	NA	NA	TGTGCCAGCAGTTACGGTGGGGGGAACTATGGCTACACCTTC	CASSYGGGNYGYTF
TRBJ2-1	TRBV12-5	NA	once	TGTGCTAGTGGTTCCCCTAGGGGCGGTCACAATGAGCAGTTCTTC	CASGSPRGGHNEQFF
TRBJ2-7	TRBV10-1	NA	few	TGCGCCATTACTTTTTCCGGGGGACAGACTTTTTCCTCCTACGAGCAGTACTTC	CAITFSGGQTFSSYEQYF
TRBJ2-4	TRBV19	TRBD1	NA	TGTGCCAGTAGTCCCAGGGACAGGGGATACATTCAGTACTTC	CASSPRDRGYIQYF
TRBJ2-7	TRBV9	NA	NA	TGTGCCAGCAGCTCGGCGGGGACGGCCGGTGTCGAGCAGTACTTC	CASSSAGTAGVEQYF
TRBJ2-2	TRBV7-2	TRBD1	NA	TGTGCCAGCAGTCTAAGGGGGCCCGGGGAGCTGTTTTTT	CASSLRGPGELFF
TRBJ2-3	TRBV10-3	NA	few	TGTGCCGTATCACTCCCAGGGGAAGGGTCAGATACGCAGTATTTT	CAVSLPGEGSDTQYF
TRBJ1-6	TRBV2	NA	few	TGTGCCAGCAGCGGGCCCCGACAGAATTCACCCCTCCACTTT	CASSGPRQNSPLHF
TRBJ2-2	TRBV19	NA	few	TGTGCCAGTAGTACAGGTTTGTCCGACACCGGGGAGCTGTTTTTT	CASSTGLSDTGELFF
TRBJ1-1	TRBV25-1	TRBD1	NA	TGTGCCAGCAGTGAAGAGGACAGGGGGTATAACACTGAAGCTTTCTTT	CASSEEDRGYNTEAFF